This T cell receptor beta chain was sequenced for a study of T cell repertoires in ileal Crohn's disease. On the study more broadly: Surgery for a complication: stricturing in 61%, penetrating in about 39%. About half of patients got postoperative therapy: ten or so thiopurines, 18 anti-TNF.

Some clones are missing from TCRdb's copy, which holds only in-frame ones; the method was immunoSEQ multiplex PCR. The repertoire holds about 62,000 clones, 85% to 90% seen once, with under 2.5% in the top ten. Time point given: neoterminal ileum biopsy at postoperative endoscopy, about 6 months after surgery. This clone came up once. The germline gives CDR1 SGHNT, CDR2 YYREEE (reference sequence). V lost 5 bases, J lost 0 bases, and 11 bases lay in between. The CDR3 sequence is 14 residues long. This TCR came from an adult with Crohn's disease. This rearrangement joins TRBV5-4 to TRBJ1-2, with a weak D call TRBD1 (5 bases). What was sequenced was ileal tissue. The CDR3 spells CASRPGGSNYGYTF. DNA of the CDR3: TGTGCCAGCAGGCCCGGGGGGTCTAACTATGGCTACACCTTC.